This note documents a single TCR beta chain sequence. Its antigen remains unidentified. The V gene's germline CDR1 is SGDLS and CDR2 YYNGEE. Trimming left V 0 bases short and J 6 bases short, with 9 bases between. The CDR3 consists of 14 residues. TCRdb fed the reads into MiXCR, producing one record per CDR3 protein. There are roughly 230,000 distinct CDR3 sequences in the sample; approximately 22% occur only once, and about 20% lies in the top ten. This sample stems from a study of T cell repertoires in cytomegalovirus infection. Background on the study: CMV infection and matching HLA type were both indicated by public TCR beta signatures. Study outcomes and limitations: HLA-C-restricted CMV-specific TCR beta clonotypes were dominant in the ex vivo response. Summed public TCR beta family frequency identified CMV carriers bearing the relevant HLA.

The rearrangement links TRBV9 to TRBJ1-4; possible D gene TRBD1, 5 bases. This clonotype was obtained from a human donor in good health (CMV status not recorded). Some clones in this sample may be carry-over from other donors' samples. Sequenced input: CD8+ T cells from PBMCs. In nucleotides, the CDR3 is TGTGCCAGCAGCGTAGCAGGGTTGGATGAAAAACTGTTTTTT. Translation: CASSVAGLDEKLFF.